The T cell receptor beta chain under discussion was sequenced for a study of T cell responses to AZD1222 COVID-19 vaccine. Study-wide results and caveats: The number of AZD1222 recipients seropositive at baseline was only five or six.

On this clone: The antigen is undetermined.

The table came from immunoSEQ multiplex PCR; TCRdb's copy has only in-frame clones and leaves some out. The sample lists 110,000 or so clones; around 90% were seen once. The V end lost 5 bases, the J end lost 2 bases, and 15 bases lay between the germline ends. The CDR3 sequence is 16 residues long. Germline assignment: CDR1 SGHTA and CDR2 FQGNSA. The specimen comprised peripheral blood, sampled 28 days after the second AZD1222 dose. The sequence was collected from an adult who received the AZD1222 COVID-19 vaccine. This chain connects TRBV7-2 to TRBJ2-2; TRBD2 might be the D (6 bases). The CDR3 DNA reads as TGTGCCAGCAGCCCCCATGGAGGGACTAACACCGGGGAGCTGTTTTTT. This gives the protein CASSPHGGTNTGELFF.